A single sample gave rise to the 20 T cell receptor beta chains below, sequenced in a study of T-cell memory formation after mild COVID-19. TCRdb analysed the 5' RACE reads with MiXCR anew, one entry per CDR3 protein. The sample lists approximately 500,000 distinct CDR3 sequences; 25% were seen once. The material sequenced was PBMCs or a T cell subset sorted from them (not recorded which). All receptors derive from an adult woman who had mild COVID-19 (a few samples of this study predate the infection). Cell type and time point are not known.

This clonotype was seen a few times. CDR3 sequence reads: CASSPDRIYGYTF. As DNA, the CDR3 is TGCGCCAGCAGCCCTGACAGAATTTATGGCTACACCTTC. The chain is built from TRBV5-1 and TRBJ1-2, with a tentative D call TRBD1 (5 bases). Germline V gives CDR1 SGHRS, CDR2 YFSETQ. This CDR3 region has 13 residues. The V end was cut by 4 bases, the J end by 5 bases, with 12 bases between.

This clonotype has just a few counts. The chain couples TRBV15 to TRBJ1-5; D perhaps matches TRBD1 (6 bases). The CDR3 is 17 residues long. The germline CDR1 and CDR2 sequences are LNHNV and YYDKDF (reference sequence). Between the trimmed V and J ends, which lost 3 bases and 0 bases, there was a span of 15 bases. The CDR3 here is CATSSGPATGSNQPQHF. The CDR3 nucleotides read TGTGCCACCAGCAGCGGTCCTGCGACAGGTAGCAATCAGCCCCAGCATTTT. The full variable domain, in which reference TRBV15 and TRBJ1-5 provide the parts outside the CDR3, is DAMVIQNPRYQVTQFGKPVTLSCSQTLNHNVMYWYQQKSSQAPKLLFHYYDKDFNNEADTPDNFQSRRPNTSFCFLDIRSPGLGDTAMYLCATSSGPATGSNQPQHFGDGTRLSIL.

The chain uses TRBV9 and TRBJ2-1; 10 bases are a match to TRBD1. CDR3 length: 15 amino acids. The V segment lost 0 bases and the J segment 4 bases; nucleotides outside the gene matches: 1. CDR1 SGDLS and CDR2 YYNGEE come from the germline V gene. The DNA of the CDR3 is TGTGCCAGCAGCGTAGCGGGACAGGGGTACAATGAGCAGTTCTTC. Translation gives CASSVAGQGYNEQFF.

This clonotype was counted once. This chain joins TRBV6-5 and TRBJ2-1, with a tentative D call TRBD1 (6 bases). Per germline, CDR1 MNHEY and CDR2 SVGAGI. There are 19 residues in the CDR3. V was cut by 1 base and J by 5 bases, with 24 bases left in between. The CDR3 is CASSYLRPGTPTSHNEQFF. In nucleotides, the CDR3 is TGTGCCAGCAGTTACTTGAGACCCGGGACACCCACTTCACACAATGAGCAGTTCTTC.

V and J are TRBV7-2 and TRBJ2-3; 11 nucleotides align to TRBD2. The CDR3 length is 16 residues. Per germline, CDR1 SGHTA and CDR2 FQGNSA. Unmatched junction bases numbered 5, after V lost 4 bases and J lost 2 bases. The CDR3 spells CASSSLTSGITDTQYF. In DNA, the CDR3 is TGTGCCAGCAGCTCCCTGACTAGCGGGATCACAGATACGCAGTATTTT.

This clonotype was counted only a few times. This chain connects TRBV29-1 to TRBJ1-1, with D hard to call. The germline V and J ends were trimmed by 3 bases and 8 bases, with 4 bases remaining between them. CDR1 SQVTM and CDR2 ANQGSEA come from the germline V gene. This CDR3 contains 9 residues. The CDR3: CSVDSEAFF. CDR3 bases: TGCAGCGTTGATTCAGAAGCTTTCTTT.

This clonotype has only a few counts. The chain has TRBV4-2 and TRBJ2-7, with D tentatively TRBD1 (5 bases). CDR3 length equals 15 residues. Trimming pared 0 bases from V and 4 bases from J, leaving 13 bases between. Germline V gene sequence: CDR1 LGHNA, CDR2 YNFKEQ. In DNA form, the CDR3 reads TGTGCCAGCAGCCAAGATTGGGCAGGGTGGTACGAGCAGTACTTC. Its protein is CASSQDWAGWYEQYF.

This clonotype was counted between two and nine times. The chain employs TRBV12-3 or TRBV12-4 and TRBJ2-1; D is perhaps TRBD1 (6 bases). The CDR3 has 13 residues. Trimming removed 7 bases from V and 8 bases from J, with 15 bases in between. DNA of the CDR3: TGTGCCAGCACCCGTTGGGGGCGCCATGAGCAGTTCTTC. Protein: CASTRWGRHEQFF.

This clonotype was detected once. This chain connects TRBV24-1 to TRBJ1-2, with D perhaps matching TRBD1 (6 bases). The length of the CDR3 is 16 residues. V was pared by 4 bases and J by 4 bases, with 18 bases between. Looked up from germline, CDR1 is KGHDR and CDR2 is SFDVKD. The chain's CDR3 is CATSDGSAGVIYGYTF. CDR3 in DNA: TGTGCCACCAGTGACGGCTCTGCAGGGGTTATCTATGGCTACACCTTC.

This clonotype was counted a few times. The chain joins TRBV7-6 to TRBJ2-7; D is unclear. CDR3 length: 14 amino acids. Germline CDR1 is SGHVS and CDR2 is FNYEAQ. Trimming removed 5 bases at V and 3 bases at J, with 14 bases between. CDR3 sequence (DNA): TGTGCCAGCAGCCCTACTACTATGGACTACGAGCAGTACTTC. Amino acid sequence: CASSPTTMDYEQYF.

This clonotype was counted between two and nine times. Germline is not matched at one junction end, which may reflect a read error. The chain joins TRBV7-2 to TRBJ2-1, with 12 bases lining up with TRBD2. The CDR3 consists of 15 residues. Germline CDR1 is SGHTA and CDR2 is FQGNSA. The CDR3 DNA sequence: TGTGCCAGCAGCCTAGCGGGAGGGGACTACAATGAGCAGTTCTTC. Its translation is CASSLAGGDYNEQFF.

This clonotype has more than one count but fewer than ten. The chain links TRBV7-9 to TRBJ1-3; D gene unclear. The germline V and J ends were trimmed by 1 base and 6 bases, with 4 bases remaining between them. The CDR3 covers 12 residues. Germline values: CDR1 SEHNR, CDR2 FQNEAQ (reference sequence). This CDR3 is CASSLGENTIYF. The DNA for the CDR3 is TGTGCCAGCAGCTTAGGCGAAAACACCATATATTTT.

The chain employs TRBV20-1 and TRBJ2-3, with 8 bases that match TRBD2. CDR1 and CDR2 from the germline V gene are DFQATT and SNEGSKA (reference sequence). Unmatched junction bases numbered 10, after V lost 6 bases and J lost 5 bases. This CDR3 has 14 amino acids. CDR3 DNA sequence: TGCAGTGCCCAGACGGGGGGGGTGTTAGATACGCAGTATTTT. Protein: CSAQTGGVLDTQYF.

The rearrangement uses TRBV5-1 and TRBJ2-5; 8 positions match TRBD2. CDR1 and CDR2 (germline): SGHRS, YFSETQ. V was clipped by 4 bases and J by 5 bases; unmatched bases: 10. The CDR3 has 15 residues. CDR3 bases: TGCGCCAGCAGCCCGGTCGGGAGGGCCGGGGAGACCCAGTACTTC. Protein: CASSPVGRAGETQYF.

The chain links TRBV11-2 to TRBJ1-2, with TRBD1 matching over 7 bases. V shed 2 bases and J 3 bases; nucleotides not matched to a gene: 3. Germline V gene lookup returns CDR1 SGHAT and CDR2 FQNNGV. The CDR3 is made up of 14 amino acids. The CDR3 is CASSLLGTDYGYTF. DNA of the CDR3: TGTGCCAGCAGCTTACTAGGGACAGACTATGGCTACACCTTC.

In its sample, this clonotype was seen a few times. The chain combines TRBV7-2 with TRBJ1-3; 7 bases line up with TRBD1. With 1 base clipped from V and 4 bases from J, the junction kept 4 bases outside the gene matches. CDR1 is SGHTA, CDR2 FQGNSA, per germline. CDR3 length equals 15 residues. For the CDR3, the DNA is TGTGCCAGCAGCTTAGGACAGGGTGGGGGAAACACCATATATTTT. It is translated as CASSLGQGGGNTIYF.

The chain carries TRBV5-1 and TRBJ1-1; TRBD1 is a possible D gene (5 bases). Germline CDR1 reads SGHRS; CDR2 reads YFSETQ. V was pared by 6 bases and J by 4 bases, with 10 bases between. This CDR3 region has 12 residues. This chain's CDR3 is CASTSGGTEAFF. In nucleotides, the CDR3 is TGCGCCAGCACATCGGGGGGCACTGAAGCTTTCTTT.

The chain joins TRBV7-9 to TRBJ2-7; maybe TRBD1 (5 bases). The germline V gene has CDR1 SEHNR and CDR2 FQNEAQ (reference sequence). The length of the CDR3 is 14 residues. The ends were cut back, 5 bases at V and 2 bases at J, with 13 bases in the middle. The CDR3 region is CASSPHRQTYEQYF. The CDR3 DNA is TGTGCCAGCAGCCCCCACAGACAGACCTACGAGCAGTACTTC.

This clonotype came up a few times. The J gene is TRBJ2-7, the V gene TRBV7-8; perhaps TRBD2 as D (5 bases). The CDR3 is 12 amino acids. Germline-derived CDR1 and CDR2 are SGHVS and FQNEAQ. Trimming took off 5 bases at V and 7 bases at J, with 12 bases between the two ends. Here the CDR3 reads CASSPTEEEQYF. The CDR3 bases are TGTGCCAGCAGCCCAACGGAGGAAGAGCAGTACTTC. The full variable domain, its missing parts supplied by reference TRBV7-8 and TRBJ2-7, is GAGVSQSPRYKVAKRGQDVALRCDPISGHVSLFWYQQALGQGPEFLTYFQNEAQLDKSGLPSDRFFAERPEGSVSTLKIQRTQQEDSAVYLCASSPTEEEQYFGPGTRLTVT.

The J gene is TRBJ2-1, the V gene TRBV7-2, with 13 bases fitting TRBD2. Germline CDR1 and CDR2: SGHTA and FQGNSA. V shed 0 bases, J shed 1 base, and the junction held 9 bases outside the gene matches. CDR3 size: 20 residues. The chain's CDR3 is CASSLAYLLAGGRSYNEQFF. As DNA, the CDR3 is TGTGCCAGCAGCTTAGCCTACTTACTAGCGGGAGGGAGGTCCTACAATGAGCAGTTCTTC.